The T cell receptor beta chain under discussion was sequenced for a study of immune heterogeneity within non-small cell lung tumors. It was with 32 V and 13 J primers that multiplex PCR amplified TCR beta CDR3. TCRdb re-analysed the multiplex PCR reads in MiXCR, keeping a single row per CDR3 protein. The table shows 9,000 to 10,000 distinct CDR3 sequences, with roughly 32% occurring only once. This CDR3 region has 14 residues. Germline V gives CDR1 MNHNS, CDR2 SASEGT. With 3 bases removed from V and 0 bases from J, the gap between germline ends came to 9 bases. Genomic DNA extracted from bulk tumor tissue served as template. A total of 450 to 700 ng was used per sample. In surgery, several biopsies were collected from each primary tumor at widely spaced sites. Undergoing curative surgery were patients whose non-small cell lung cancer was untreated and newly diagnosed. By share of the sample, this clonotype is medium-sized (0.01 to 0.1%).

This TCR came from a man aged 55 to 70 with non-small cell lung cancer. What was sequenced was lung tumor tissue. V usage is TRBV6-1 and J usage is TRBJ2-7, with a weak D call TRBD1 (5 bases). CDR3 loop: CASSETAPSYEQYF. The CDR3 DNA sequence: TGTGCCAGCAGTGAGACAGCCCCCTCCTACGAGCAGTACTTC.